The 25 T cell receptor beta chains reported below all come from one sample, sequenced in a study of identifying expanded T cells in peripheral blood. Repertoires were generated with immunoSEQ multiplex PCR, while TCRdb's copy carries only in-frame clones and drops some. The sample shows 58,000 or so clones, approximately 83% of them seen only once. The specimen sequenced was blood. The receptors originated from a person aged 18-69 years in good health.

The CDR3 region is CASSPSGGSRLHEQYF. Written as DNA, the CDR3 is TGCGCCAGCAGCCCGTCAGGCGGGTCCAGATTGCACGAGCAGTACTTC. The rearrangement links TRBV5-1 to TRBJ2-7, with D tentatively TRBD2 (5 bases). CDR1 is SGHRS and CDR2 is YFSETQ in the germline V gene. The CDR3 totals 16 residues. Between the trimmed V and J ends, which lost 4 bases and 5 bases, there was a span of 22 bases.

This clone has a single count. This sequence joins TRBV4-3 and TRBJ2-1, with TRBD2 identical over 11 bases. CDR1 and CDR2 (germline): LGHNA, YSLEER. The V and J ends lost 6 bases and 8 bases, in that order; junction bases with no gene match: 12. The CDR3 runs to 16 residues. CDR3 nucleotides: TGCGCCAGCAGGCTCGACCCAACTAGCGGGAGTGATGAGCAGTTCTTC. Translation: CASRLDPTSGSDEQFF.

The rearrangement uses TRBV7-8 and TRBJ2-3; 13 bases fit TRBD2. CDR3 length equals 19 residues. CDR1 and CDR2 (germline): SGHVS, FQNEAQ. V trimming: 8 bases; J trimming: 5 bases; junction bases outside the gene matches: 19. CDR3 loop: CASRSTGLAGPGEKDTQYF. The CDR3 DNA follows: TGTGCCAGCCGCTCCACGGGACTAGCGGGACCTGGGGAAAAAGATACGCAGTATTTT.

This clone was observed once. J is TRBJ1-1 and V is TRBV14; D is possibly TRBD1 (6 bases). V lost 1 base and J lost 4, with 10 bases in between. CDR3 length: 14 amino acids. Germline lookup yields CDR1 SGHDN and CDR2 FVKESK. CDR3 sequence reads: CASSQGFRGTEAFF. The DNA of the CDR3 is TGTGCCAGCAGCCAAGGGTTCAGGGGCACTGAAGCTTTCTTT.

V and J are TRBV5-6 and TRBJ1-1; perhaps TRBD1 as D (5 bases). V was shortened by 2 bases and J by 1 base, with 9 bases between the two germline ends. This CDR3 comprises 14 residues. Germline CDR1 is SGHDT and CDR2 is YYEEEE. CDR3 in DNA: TGTGCCAGCAGCTTTTGGGACGGGAACACTGAAGCTTTCTTT. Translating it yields CASSFWDGNTEAFF.

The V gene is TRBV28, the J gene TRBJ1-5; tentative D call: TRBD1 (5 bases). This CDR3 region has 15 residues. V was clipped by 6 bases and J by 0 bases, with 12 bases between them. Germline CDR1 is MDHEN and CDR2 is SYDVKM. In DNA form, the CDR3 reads TGTGCCAGCAGCAGCGACAGTTATAGCAATCAGCCCCAGCATTTT. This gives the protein CASSSDSYSNQPQHF.

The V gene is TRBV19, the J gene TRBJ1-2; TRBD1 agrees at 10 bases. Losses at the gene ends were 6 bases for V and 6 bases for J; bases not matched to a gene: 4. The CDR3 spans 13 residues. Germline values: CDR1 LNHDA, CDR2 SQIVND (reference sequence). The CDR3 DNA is TGTGCCAGTAGGGTAGGGACAGGGGATGGCTACACCTTC. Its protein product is CASRVGTGDGYTF.

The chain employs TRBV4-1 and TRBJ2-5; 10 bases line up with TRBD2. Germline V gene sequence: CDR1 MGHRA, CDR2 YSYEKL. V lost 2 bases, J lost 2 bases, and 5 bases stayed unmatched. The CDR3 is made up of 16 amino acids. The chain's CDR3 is CASSQTSGDFQETQYF. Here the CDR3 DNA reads TGCGCCAGCAGCCAAACTAGCGGGGATTTTCAAGAGACCCAGTACTTC.

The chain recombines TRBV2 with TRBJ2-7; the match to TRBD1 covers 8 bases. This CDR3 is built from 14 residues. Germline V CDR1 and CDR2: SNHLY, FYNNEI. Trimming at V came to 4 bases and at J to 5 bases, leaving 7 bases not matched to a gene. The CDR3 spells CASSAFQGAHEQYF. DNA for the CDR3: TGTGCCAGCAGTGCTTTTCAGGGGGCCCACGAGCAGTACTTC.

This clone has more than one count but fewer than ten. The CDR3 sequence is CASSRLQGTEAFF. The CDR3 region has the DNA TGTGCCAGCAGCAGATTACAAGGCACTGAAGCTTTCTTT. The chain employs TRBV5-4 and TRBJ1-1; no clear D. V lost 4 bases, J lost 4 bases, and 11 bases lay in between. CDR3 length: 13 amino acids. Germline CDR1 is SGHNT and CDR2 is YYREEE (reference sequence).

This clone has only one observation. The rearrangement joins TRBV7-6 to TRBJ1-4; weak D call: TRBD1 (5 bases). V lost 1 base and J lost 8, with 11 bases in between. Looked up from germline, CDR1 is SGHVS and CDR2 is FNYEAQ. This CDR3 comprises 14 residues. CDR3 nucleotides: TGTGCCAGCAGCTTAGACAGCTACAGGGAAAAACTGTTTTTT. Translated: CASSLDSYREKLFF.

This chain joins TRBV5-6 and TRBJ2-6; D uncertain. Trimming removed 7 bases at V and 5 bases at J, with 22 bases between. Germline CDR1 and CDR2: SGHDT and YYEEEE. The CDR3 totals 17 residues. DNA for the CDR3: TGTGCCAGCCCCAACATTCTTGTACAAAGTCGGGCCAACGTCCTGACTTTC. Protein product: CASPNILVQSRANVLTF.

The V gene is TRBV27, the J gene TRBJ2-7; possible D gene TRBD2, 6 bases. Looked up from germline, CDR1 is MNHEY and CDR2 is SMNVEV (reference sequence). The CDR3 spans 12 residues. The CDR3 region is CASSQNPSRRGV. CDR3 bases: TGTGCCAGCTCCCAGAACCCCTCCCGGCGGGGTGTA.

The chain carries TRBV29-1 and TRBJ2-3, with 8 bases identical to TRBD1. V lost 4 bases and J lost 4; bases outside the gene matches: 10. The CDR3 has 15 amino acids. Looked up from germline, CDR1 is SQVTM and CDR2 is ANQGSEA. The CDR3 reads CSVARGRGLADTQYF. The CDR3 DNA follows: TGCAGCGTTGCCAGAGGCAGGGGGCTGGCAGATACGCAGTATTTT.

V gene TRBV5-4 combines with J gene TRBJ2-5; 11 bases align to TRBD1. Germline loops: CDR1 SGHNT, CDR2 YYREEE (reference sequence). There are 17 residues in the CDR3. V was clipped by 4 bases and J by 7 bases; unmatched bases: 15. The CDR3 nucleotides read TGTGCCAGCAGCGCCGCCGCCAGGGACAGGGGGAGAGCGACCCAGTACTTC. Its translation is CASSAAARDRGRATQYF.

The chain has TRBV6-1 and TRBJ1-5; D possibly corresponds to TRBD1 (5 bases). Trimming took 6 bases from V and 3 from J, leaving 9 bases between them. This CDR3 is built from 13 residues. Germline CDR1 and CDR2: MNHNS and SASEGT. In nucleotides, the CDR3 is TGTGCCAGCAGCAGGGAACACAATCAGCCCCAGCATTTT. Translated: CASSREHNQPQHF.

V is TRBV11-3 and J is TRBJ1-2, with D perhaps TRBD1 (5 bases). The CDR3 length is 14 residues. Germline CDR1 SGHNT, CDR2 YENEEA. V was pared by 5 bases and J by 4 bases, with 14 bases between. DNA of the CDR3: TGTGCCAGCAGCCCTCGGAGGGGCACCTATGGCTACACCTTC. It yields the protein CASSPRRGTYGYTF.

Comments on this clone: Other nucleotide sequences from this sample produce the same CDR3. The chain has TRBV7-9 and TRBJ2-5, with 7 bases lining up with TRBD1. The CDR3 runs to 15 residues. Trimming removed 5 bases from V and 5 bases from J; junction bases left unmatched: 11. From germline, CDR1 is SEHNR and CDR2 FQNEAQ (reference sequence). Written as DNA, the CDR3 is TGTGCCAGCAGCGCAGAGCAGGGGGTAGCGGAGACCCAGTACTTC. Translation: CASSAEQGVAETQYF. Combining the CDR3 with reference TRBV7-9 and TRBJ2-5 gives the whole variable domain DTGVSQNPRHKITKRGQNVTFRCDPISEHNRLYWYRQTLGQGPEFLTYFQNEAQLEKSRLLSDRFSAERPKGSFSTLEIQRTEQGDSAMYLCASSAEQGVAETQYFGPGTRLLVL.

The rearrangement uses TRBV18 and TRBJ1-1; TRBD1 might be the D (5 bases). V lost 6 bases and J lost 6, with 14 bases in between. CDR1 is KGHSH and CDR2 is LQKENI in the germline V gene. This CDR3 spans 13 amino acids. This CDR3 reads CASSPSQGSEAFF. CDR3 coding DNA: TGTGCCAGCTCTCCTAGTCAGGGTTCTGAAGCTTTCTTT. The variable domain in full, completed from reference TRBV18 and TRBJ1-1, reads NAGVMQNPRHLVRRRGQEARLRCSPMKGHSHVYWYRQLPEEGLKFMVYLQKENIIDESGMPKERFSAEFPKEGPSILRIQQVVRGDSAAYFCASSPSQGSEAFFGQGTRLTVV.

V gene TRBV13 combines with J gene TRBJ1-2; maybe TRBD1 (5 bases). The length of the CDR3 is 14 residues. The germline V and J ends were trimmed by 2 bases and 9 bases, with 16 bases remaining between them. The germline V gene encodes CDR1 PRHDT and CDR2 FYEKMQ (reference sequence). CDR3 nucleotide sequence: TGTGCCAGCAGCTTAAGGGGCACCCTGCGTAGCTACACCTTC. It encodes CASSLRGTLRSYTF.

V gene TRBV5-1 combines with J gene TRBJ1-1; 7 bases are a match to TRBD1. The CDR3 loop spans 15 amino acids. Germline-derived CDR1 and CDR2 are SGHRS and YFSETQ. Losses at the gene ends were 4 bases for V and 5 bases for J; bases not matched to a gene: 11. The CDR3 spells CASSPGGARGTEAFF. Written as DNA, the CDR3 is TGCGCCAGCAGCCCTGGCGGGGCCAGGGGGACTGAAGCTTTCTTT.

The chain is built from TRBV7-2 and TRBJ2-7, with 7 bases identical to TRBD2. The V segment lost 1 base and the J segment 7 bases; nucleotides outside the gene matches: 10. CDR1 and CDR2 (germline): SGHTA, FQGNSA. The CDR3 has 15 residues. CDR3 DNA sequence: TGTGCCAGCAGCTTAGTATCGGCGGGAGCGGGAGAGCAGTACTTC. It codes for CASSLVSAGAGEQYF.

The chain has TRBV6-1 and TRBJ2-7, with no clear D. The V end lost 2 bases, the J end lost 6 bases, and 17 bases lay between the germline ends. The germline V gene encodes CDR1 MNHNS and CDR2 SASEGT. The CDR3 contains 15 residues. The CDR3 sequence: CASSERHTSNAEQYF. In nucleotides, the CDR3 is TGTGCCAGCAGTGAAAGGCATACCTCGAACGCCGAGCAGTACTTC.

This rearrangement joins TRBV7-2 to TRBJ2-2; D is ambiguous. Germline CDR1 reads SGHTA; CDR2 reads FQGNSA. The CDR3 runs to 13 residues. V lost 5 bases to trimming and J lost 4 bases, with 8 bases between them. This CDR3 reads CASSPPFTGELFF. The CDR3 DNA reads TGTGCCAGCAGCCCCCCCTTCACCGGGGAGCTGTTTTTT. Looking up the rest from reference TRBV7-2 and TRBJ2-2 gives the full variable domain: GAGVSQSPSNKVTEKGKDVELRCDPISGHTALYWYRQSLGQGLEFLIYFQGNSAPDKSGLPSDRFSAERTGGSVSTLTIQRTQQEDSAVYLCASSPPFTGELFFGEGSRLTVL.

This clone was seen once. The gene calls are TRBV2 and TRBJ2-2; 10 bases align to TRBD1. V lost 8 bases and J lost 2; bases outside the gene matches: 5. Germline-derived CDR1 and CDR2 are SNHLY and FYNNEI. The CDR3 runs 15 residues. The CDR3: CASGGQGLNTGELFF. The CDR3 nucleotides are TGTGCCAGCGGGGGACAGGGGCTCAACACCGGGGAGCTGTTTTTT.